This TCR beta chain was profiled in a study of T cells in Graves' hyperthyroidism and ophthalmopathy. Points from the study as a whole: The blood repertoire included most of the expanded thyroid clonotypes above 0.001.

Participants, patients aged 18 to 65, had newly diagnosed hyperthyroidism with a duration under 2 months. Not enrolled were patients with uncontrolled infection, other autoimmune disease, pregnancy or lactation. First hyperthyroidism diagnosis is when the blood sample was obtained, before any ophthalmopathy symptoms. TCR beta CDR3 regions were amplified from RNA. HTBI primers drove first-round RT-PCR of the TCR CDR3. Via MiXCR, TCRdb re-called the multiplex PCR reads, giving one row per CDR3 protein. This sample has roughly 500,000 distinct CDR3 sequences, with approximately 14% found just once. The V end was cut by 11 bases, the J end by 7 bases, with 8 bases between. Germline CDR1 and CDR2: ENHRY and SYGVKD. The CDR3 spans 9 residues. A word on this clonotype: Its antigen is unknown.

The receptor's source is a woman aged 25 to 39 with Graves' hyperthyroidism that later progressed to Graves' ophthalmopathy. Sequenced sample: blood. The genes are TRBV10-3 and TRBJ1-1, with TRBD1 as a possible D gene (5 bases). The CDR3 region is CAAGDEAFF. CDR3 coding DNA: TGTGCCGCGGGGGATGAAGCTTTCTTT.